This TCR beta chain appears in the sequencing data of a study of CD8 T cells in ankylosing spondylitis. Findings and caveats of the study: Peripheral blood samples showed relatively rare disease-linked clones, and these clones were CD8+. Matched ankylosing spondylitis synovial fluid reportedly contained a significantly enriched population of disease-linked clones.

This clonotype is a singleton in its sample. Its specificity is unknown. V lost 4 bases, J lost 0 bases, and 9 bases lay in between. This CDR3 has 14 amino acids. Germline lookup yields CDR1 SGHDT and CDR2 YYEEEE. One entry per CDR3 protein results from TCRdb running MiXCR on the 5' RACE reads. This table has about 250,000 distinct CDR3 sequences, 30% to 35% appearing once. Sequencing was carried out using blood, either unsorted or a sorted T cell fraction (not recorded which). This rearrangement joins TRBV5-6 to TRBJ2-3; D is ambiguous. This sequence was found in a male donor with ankylosing spondylitis or in good health (not recorded which). The CDR3: CASSPAVSTDTQYF. CDR3 coding DNA: TGTGCCAGCAGCCCGGCGGTTAGCACAGATACGCAGTATTTT.